What follows are 2 T cell receptor beta chains derived from one specimen sequenced in a study of cytomegalovirus exposure and HLA in healthy donors (dated by TCRdb to 2017 to 2019). The library was built by means of the immunoSEQ multiplex PCR assay. A mixture of 60 forward primers for TCR Vbeta segments and 13 reverse primers for TCR Jbeta segments was used in the multiplex PCR. The source is immuneACCESS, and TCRdb retained only in-frame sequences with V and J called. Part of the clones is not carried over; for the studies checked, unresolved V genes explain less than half of this, and the remainder is unexplained. This sample holds 150,000 to 200,000 clones; more than 75% were observed only once. The ten largest make up approximately 1.7% of the sample. Material: PBMCs. All receptors come from a woman aged 18-29 years in good health and CMV-seronegative.

The J gene is TRBJ2-7, the V gene TRBV14, with 10 nucleotides matching TRBD1. Germline CDR1 reads SGHDN; CDR2 reads FVKESK. This CDR3 region has 18 residues. V shed 2 bases, J shed 5 bases, and the junction held 15 bases outside the gene matches. CDR3 sequence (DNA): TGTGCCAGCAGCCAAAGGAGTATCAGGGACAGGGGAATGAACGAGCAGTACTTC. Its translation is CASSQRSIRDRGMNEQYF.

The chain uses TRBV30 and TRBJ1-2, with 9 bases lining up with TRBD1. Germline CDR1 and CDR2: GTSNPN and SVGIG (reference sequence). The length of the CDR3 is 15 residues. J lost 3 bases, V lost 2 bases, and 7 bases had no gene match. The CDR3 loop is CAWSIPGQGHYGYTF. As DNA, the CDR3 is TGTGCCTGGAGTATACCGGGACAGGGTCACTATGGCTACACCTTC. The whole variable domain, filled in from reference TRBV30 and TRBJ1-2, reads SQTIHQWPATLVQPVGSPLSLECTVEGTSNPNLYWYRQAAGRGLQLLFYSVGIGQISSEVPQNLSASRPQDRQFILSSKKLLLSDSGFYLCAWSIPGQGHYGYTFGSGTRLTVV.